Shown below are 8 T cell receptor beta chains from a single sample sequenced in a study of long-term antiretroviral therapy in people with HIV. Run at survey level, the immunoSEQ assay was version v3.0. Generated by immunoSEQ multiplex PCR, the TCRdb table keeps only in-frame clones and is missing some. The sample lists approximately 18,000 clones, 90% to 95% seen once, with approximately 9.7% in the top ten. The sequencing used unsorted PBMCs, collected 3 years after starting antiretroviral therapy. The receptors shown here come from a man aged 45-65 years with HIV.

As regards this clone: The junction departs from the called germline gene at one end, perhaps through a read error. The genes are TRBV7-9 and TRBJ1-5, with a tentative D call TRBD1 (5 bases). The CDR3 has 15 residues. The V gene's germline CDR1 is SEHNR and CDR2 FQNEAQ (reference sequence). This CDR3 is CASTLGTVEAQPQHF. The CDR3 DNA is TGTGCCAGCACCTTAGGGACGGTGGAGGCTCAGCCCCAGCATTTT.

CDR3 sequence (DNA): TGTGCCAGCAGCCTCAGGGGGGACAGCCCTTTAGGGGAGACCCAGTACTTC. Its translation: CASSLRGDSPLGETQYF. The V and J genes are TRBV11-2 and TRBJ2-5, with D maybe TRBD1 (7 bases). Germline values: CDR1 SGHAT, CDR2 FQNNGV. The length of the CDR3 is 17 residues. V lost 5 bases to trimming and J lost 5 bases, with 24 bases between them.

In nucleotides, the CDR3 is TGTGCCACCAGCAGAGATCGGGGCCTCTATGGCTACACCTTC. Its translation is CATSRDRGLYGYTF. V and J are TRBV15 and TRBJ1-2, with a possible D match to TRBD1 (5 bases). The germline CDR1 and CDR2 sequences are LNHNV and YYDKDF (reference sequence). V lost 0 bases to trimming and J lost 4 bases, with 9 bases between them. There are 14 residues in the CDR3. The full variable domain, rest sourced from reference TRBV15 and TRBJ1-2, is DAMVIQNPRYQVTQFGKPVTLSCSQTLNHNVMYWYQQKSSQAPKLLFHYYDKDFNNEADTPDNFQSRRPNTSFCFLDIRSPGLGDTAMYLCATSRDRGLYGYTFGSGTRLTVV.

The rearrangement links TRBV27 to TRBJ2-3; D tentatively fits TRBD1 or TRBD2 (6 bases each). The CDR3 is 14 residues long. Germline V CDR1 and CDR2: MNHEY, SMNVEV (reference sequence). The V and J ends lost 5 bases and 4 bases respectively, with 13 bases between them. The CDR3 loop is CASSGGGVADTQYF. The CDR3 DNA follows: TGTGCCAGCAGTGGAGGGGGAGTGGCAGATACGCAGTATTTT.

The chain has TRBV20-1 and TRBJ2-7; D uncertain. V gave up 6 bases and J gave up 5 bases, with 11 bases separating them. This CDR3 has 11 amino acids. Per germline, CDR1 DFQATT and CDR2 SNEGSKA (reference sequence). In nucleotides, the CDR3 is TGCAGTGCGTTTAGAAACCACGAGCAGTACTTC. Its translation is CSAFRNHEQYF.

The chain recombines TRBV7-2 with TRBJ2-6; D not resolved. The V and J ends lost 1 base and 2 bases respectively, with 6 bases between them. This CDR3 region has 15 residues. Germline V lookup: CDR1 SGHTA, CDR2 FQGNSA. Here the CDR3 reads CASSLEVAGANVLTF. The CDR3 nucleotides read TGTGCCAGCAGCTTAGAGGTAGCTGGGGCCAACGTCCTGACTTTC. The whole variable domain, remainder taken from reference TRBV7-2 and TRBJ2-6, is GAGVSQSPSNKVTEKGKDVELRCDPISGHTALYWYRQSLGQGLEFLIYFQGNSAPDKSGLPSDRFSAERTGGSVSTLTIQRTQQEDSAVYLCASSLEVAGANVLTFGAGSRLTVL.

V usage is TRBV19 and J usage is TRBJ1-5; D not resolved. Germline V lookup: CDR1 LNHDA, CDR2 SQIVND (reference sequence). CDR3 size: 16 residues. V shed 0 bases and J shed 0 bases, with 9 bases lying between them. The CDR3 DNA reads TGTGCCAGTAGTATAGATAGCAGCGGTAGCAATCAGCCCCAGCATTTT. Protein product: CASSIDSSGSNQPQHF.

The rearrangement links TRBV14 to TRBJ2-1; 14 nucleotides match TRBD2. The trim removed 4 bases at V and 7 bases at J, leaving 6 bases unmatched. The CDR3 is made up of 16 amino acids. Germline loops: CDR1 SGHDN, CDR2 FVKESK. The CDR3 bases are TGTGCCAGCAGCCTAGGACTAGCGGGGGGCCATAATGAGCAGTTCTTC. Protein product: CASSLGLAGGHNEQFF.